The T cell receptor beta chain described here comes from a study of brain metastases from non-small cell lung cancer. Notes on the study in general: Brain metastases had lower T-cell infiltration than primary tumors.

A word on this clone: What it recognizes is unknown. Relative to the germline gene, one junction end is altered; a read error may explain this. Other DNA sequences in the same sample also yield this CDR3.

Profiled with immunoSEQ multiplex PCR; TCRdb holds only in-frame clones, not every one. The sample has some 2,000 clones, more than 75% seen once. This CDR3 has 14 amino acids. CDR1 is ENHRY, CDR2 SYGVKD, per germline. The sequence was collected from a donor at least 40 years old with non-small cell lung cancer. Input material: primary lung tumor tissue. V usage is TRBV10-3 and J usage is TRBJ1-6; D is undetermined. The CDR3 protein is CAIGRNGEESPLHF. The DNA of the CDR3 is TGTGCCATCGGGAGGAACGGTGAGGAATCACCCCTTCACTTT.